The sequence of this T cell receptor beta chain was determined in a study of Tregs in tolerant kidney transplant recipients. Study-wide context: Recipients received nonmyeloablative bone marrow transplants from related graft donors, with transient mixed chimerism.

Measured with immunoSEQ multiplex PCR; TCRdb has only the in-frame clones, and not every one. The sample contains thousands of clones, 70% to 90% of which appear only once. The V and J ends lost 5 bases and 1 base respectively, with 11 bases between them. CDR1 and CDR2 (germline): SGHRS, YFSETQ. The CDR3 extends over 14 amino acids. Thawed PBMCs were rested overnight at 37°C with 200 IU/ml IL-2 before regulatory T cell sorting. The rearrangement links TRBV5-1 to TRBJ2-3, with D tentatively TRBD2 (6 bases). The sample here was Tregs from blood, taken before the transplant. The source of this sequence is a human donor who received a combined kidney and bone marrow transplant. The CDR3 sequence: CASSGGKGTDTQYF. DNA for the CDR3: TGCGCCAGCAGTGGCGGGAAAGGCACAGATACGCAGTATTTT.